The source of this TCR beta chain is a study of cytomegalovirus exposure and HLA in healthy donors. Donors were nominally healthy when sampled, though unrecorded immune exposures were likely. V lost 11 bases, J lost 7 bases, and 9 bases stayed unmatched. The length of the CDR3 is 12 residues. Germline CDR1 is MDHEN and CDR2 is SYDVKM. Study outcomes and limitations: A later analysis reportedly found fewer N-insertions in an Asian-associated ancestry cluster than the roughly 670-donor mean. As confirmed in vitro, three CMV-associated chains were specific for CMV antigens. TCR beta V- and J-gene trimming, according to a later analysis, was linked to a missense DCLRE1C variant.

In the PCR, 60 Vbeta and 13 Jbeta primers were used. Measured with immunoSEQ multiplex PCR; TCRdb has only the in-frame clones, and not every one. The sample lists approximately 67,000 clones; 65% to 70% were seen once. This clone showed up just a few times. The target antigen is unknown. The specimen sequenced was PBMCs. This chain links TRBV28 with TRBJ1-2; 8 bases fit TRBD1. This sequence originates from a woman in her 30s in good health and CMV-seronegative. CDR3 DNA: TGTGCCGCCCTGGACAGGGTCACTGGCTACACCTTC. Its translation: CAALDRVTGYTF.